This TCR beta chain is from a study of blood T cell repertoires in COVID-19. The table came from immunoSEQ multiplex PCR; TCRdb's copy has only in-frame clones and leaves some out. The sample shows 45,000 to 55,000 clones, around four fifths of them seen only once. This clone has a single count. The CDR3 totals 14 residues. CDR1 and CDR2 (germline): GTSNPN, SVGIG (reference sequence). V gave up 3 bases and J gave up 2 bases; unmatched junction bases: 1. The TCR comes from a human donor in a cohort sampled during active COVID-19. The V and J genes are TRBV30 and TRBJ2-1, with TRBD1 matching 10 bases. The sequenced sample was peripheral blood. CDR3 residues: CAWRGQGPYNEQFF. The CDR3 DNA is TGTGCCTGGAGGGGACAGGGGCCCTACAATGAGCAGTTCTTC.